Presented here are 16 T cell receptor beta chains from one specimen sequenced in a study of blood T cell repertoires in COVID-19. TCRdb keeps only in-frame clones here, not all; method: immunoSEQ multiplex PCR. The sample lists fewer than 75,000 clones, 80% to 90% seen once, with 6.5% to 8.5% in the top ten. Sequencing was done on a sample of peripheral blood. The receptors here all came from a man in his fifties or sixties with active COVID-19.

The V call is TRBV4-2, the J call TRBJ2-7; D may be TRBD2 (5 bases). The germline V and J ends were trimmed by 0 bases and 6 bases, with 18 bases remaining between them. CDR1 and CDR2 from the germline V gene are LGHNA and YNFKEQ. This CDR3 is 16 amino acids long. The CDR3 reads CASSQDSSGSAREQYF. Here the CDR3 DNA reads TGTGCCAGCAGCCAAGATAGTTCGGGATCGGCTCGCGAGCAGTACTTC.

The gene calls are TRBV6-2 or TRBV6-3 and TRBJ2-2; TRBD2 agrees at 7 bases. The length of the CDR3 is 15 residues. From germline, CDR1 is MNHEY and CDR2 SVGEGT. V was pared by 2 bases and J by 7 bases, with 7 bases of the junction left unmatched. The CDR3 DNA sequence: TGTGCCAGCAGTTACCAGGCGGGAGTGGGCGGGGAGCTGTTTTTT. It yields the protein CASSYQAGVGGELFF.

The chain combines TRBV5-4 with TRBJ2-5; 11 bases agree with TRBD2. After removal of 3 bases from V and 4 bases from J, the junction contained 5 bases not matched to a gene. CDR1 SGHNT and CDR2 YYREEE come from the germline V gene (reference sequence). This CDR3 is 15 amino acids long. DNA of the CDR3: TGTGCCAGCAGCTACCCTAGCGGGGGGATAGAGACCCAGTACTTC. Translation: CASSYPSGGIETQYF. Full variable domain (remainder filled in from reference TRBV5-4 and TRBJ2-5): ETGVTQSPTHLIKTRGQQVTLRCSSQSGHNTVSWYQQALGQGPQFIFQYYREEENGRGNFPPRFSGLQFPNYSSELNVNALELDDSALYLCASSYPSGGIETQYFGPGTRLLVL.

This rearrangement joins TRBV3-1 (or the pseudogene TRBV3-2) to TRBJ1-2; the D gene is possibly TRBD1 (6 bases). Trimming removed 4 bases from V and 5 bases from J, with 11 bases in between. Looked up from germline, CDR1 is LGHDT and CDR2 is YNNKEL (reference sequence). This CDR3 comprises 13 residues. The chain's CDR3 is CASSPRDKYGYTF. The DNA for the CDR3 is TGTGCCAGCAGCCCCCGGGACAAGTATGGCTACACCTTC.

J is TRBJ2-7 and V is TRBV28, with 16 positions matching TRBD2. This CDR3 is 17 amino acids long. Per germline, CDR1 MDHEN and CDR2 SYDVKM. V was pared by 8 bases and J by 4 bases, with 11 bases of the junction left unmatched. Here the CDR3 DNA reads TGTGCCAGCGGATCCGGGACTAGCGGGAGGGCCGGATACGAGCAGTACTTC. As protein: CASGSGTSGRAGYEQYF.

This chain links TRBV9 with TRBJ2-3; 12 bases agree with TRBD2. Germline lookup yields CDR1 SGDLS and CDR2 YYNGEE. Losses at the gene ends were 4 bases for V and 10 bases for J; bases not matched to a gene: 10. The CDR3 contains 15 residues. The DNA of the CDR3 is TGTGCCAGCAGCCCTGGACTAGCGGGATATACTCCGCAGTATTTT. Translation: CASSPGLAGYTPQYF.

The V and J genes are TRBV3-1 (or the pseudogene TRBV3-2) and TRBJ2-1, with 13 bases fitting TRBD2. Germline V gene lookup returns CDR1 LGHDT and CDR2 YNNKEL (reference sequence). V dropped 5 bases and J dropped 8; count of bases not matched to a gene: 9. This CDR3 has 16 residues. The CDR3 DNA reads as TGTGCCAGCAGCTTCCGGACTAGCGGGAGCAGGGATGAGCAGTTCTTC. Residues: CASSFRTSGSRDEQFF.

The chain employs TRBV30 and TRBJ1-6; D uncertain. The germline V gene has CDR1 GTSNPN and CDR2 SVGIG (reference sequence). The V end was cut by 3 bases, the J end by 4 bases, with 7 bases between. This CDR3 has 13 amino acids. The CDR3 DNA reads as TGTGCCTGGAGGAATAGTTATAATTCACCCCTCCACTTT. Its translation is CAWRNSYNSPLHF. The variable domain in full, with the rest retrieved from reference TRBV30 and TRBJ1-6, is SQTIHQWPATLVQPVGSPLSLECTVEGTSNPNLYWYRQAAGRGLQLLFYSVGIGQISSEVPQNLSASRPQDRQFILSSKKLLLSDSGFYLCAWRNSYNSPLHFGNGTRLTVT.

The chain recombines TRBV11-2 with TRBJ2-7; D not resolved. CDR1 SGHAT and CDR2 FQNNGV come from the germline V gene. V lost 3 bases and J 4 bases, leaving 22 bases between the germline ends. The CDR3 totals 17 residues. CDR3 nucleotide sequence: TGTGCCAGCAGCTTGCGGTTGCGGCTAGACGATCCTTACGAGCAGTACTTC. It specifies CASSLRLRLDDPYEQYF.

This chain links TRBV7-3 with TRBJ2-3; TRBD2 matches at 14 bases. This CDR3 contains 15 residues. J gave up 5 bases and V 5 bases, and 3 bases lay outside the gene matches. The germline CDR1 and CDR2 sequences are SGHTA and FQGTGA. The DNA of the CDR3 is TGTGCCAGCAGCGGGACTAGCGGGAGTAAAGATACGCAGTATTTT. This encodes CASSGTSGSKDTQYF.

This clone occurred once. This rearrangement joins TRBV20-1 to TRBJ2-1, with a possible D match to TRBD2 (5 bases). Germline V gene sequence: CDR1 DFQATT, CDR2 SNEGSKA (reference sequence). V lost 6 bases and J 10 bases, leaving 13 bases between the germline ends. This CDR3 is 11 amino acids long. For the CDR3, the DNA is TGCAGTGCCCCGAGGGTAGACGAGCAGTTCTTC. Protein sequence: CSAPRVDEQFF.

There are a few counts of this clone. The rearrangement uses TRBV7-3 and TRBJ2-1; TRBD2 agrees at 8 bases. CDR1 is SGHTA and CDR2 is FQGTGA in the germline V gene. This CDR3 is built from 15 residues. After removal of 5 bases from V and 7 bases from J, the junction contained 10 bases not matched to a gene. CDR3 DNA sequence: TGTGCCAGCAGCCGGGGACTGGGACTAGAAAATGAGCAGTTCTTC. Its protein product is CASSRGLGLENEQFF.

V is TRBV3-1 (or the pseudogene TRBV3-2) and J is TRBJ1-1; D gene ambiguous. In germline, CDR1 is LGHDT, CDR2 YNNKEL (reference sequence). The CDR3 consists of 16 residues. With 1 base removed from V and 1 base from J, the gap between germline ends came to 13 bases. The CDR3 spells CASSQGMEGGNTEAFF. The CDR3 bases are TGTGCCAGCAGCCAAGGAATGGAGGGTGGGAACACTGAAGCTTTCTTT.

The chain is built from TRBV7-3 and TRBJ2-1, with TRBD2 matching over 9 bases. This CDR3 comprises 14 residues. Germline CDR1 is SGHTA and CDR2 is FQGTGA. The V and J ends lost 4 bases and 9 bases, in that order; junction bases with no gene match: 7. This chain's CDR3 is CASSWGSGGGEQFF. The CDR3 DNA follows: TGTGCCAGCAGCTGGGGTAGCGGGGGTGGTGAGCAGTTCTTC. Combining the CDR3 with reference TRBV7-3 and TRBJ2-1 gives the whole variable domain GAGVSQTPSNKVTEKGKYVELRCDPISGHTALYWYRQSLGQGPEFLIYFQGTGAADDSGLPNDRFFAVRPEGSVSTLKIQRTERGDSAVYLCASSWGSGGGEQFFGPGTRLTVL.

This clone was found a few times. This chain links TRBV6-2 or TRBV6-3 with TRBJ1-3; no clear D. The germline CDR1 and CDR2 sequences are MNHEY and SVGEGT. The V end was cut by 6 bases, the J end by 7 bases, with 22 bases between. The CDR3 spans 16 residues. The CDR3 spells CASSPAHMSAANTIYF. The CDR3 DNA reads TGTGCCAGCAGCCCGGCCCACATGAGCGCGGCGAACACCATATATTTT.

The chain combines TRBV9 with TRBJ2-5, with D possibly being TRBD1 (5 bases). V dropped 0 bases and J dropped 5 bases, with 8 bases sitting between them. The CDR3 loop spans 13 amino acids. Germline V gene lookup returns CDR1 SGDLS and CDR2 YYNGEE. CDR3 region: CASSVGQSETQYF. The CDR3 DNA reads TGTGCCAGCAGCGTAGGACAGTCGGAGACCCAGTACTTC.